The 17 T cell receptor beta chains below were found in one sample sequenced in a study of T cells in Graves' hyperthyroidism and ophthalmopathy. The TCR beta CDR3 regions underwent amplification using RNA transcripts as the source. Primed by the HTBI set, a first-round RT-PCR was run on the TCR CDR3. TCRdb recomputed calls from the multiplex PCR reads with MiXCR, one row per CDR3 protein. The sample includes a few hundred thousand distinct CDR3 sequences, roughly a fifth of them seen just once. The source material was blood. Every receptor here comes from a man over 45 with Graves' ophthalmopathy.

This clonotype was picked up a small number of times. The rearrangement links TRBV20-1 to TRBJ1-5, with 9 positions matching TRBD1. The V gene end was trimmed by 6 bases and the J gene end by 3 bases; junction bases not matched to a gene: 15. The V gene's germline CDR1 is DFQATT and CDR2 SNEGSKA (reference sequence). There are 17 residues in the CDR3. In DNA, the CDR3 is TGCAGTGCCCGTCCCGGGACAGGGCTGGGGGTCAATCAGCCCCAGCATTTT. Protein: CSARPGTGLGVNQPQHF.

This clonotype was recorded a few times. The CDR3 loop reads CASSLLGQTQYF. In nucleotides, the CDR3 is TGTGCCAGCAGTTTACTTGGGCAGACCCAGTACTTC. The rearrangement links TRBV27 to TRBJ2-5; D gene unclear. With 2 bases removed from V and 6 bases from J, the gap between germline ends came to 7 bases. Germline-derived CDR1 and CDR2 are MNHEY and SMNVEV (reference sequence). This CDR3 is 12 amino acids long.

The table lists this clonotype with many counts. The V call is TRBV20-1, the J call TRBJ2-7, with a tentative D call TRBD2 (6 bases). The V end lost 1 base, the J end lost 3 bases, and 13 bases lay between the germline ends. CDR3 length: 14 residues. Germline V CDR1 and CDR2: DFQATT, SNEGSKA (reference sequence). CDR3 sequence (DNA): TGCAGTGCTAGAGGGCCGGAGGGAAACTACGAGCAGTACTTC. Encoded protein: CSARGPEGNYEQYF.

The V and J genes are TRBV4-1 and TRBJ2-3; D is unclear. The CDR3 runs 14 residues. The germline V gene has CDR1 MGHRA and CDR2 YSYEKL. The germline V and J ends were trimmed by 0 bases and 0 bases, with 4 bases remaining between them. The DNA for the CDR3 is TGCGCCAGCAGCCAAGAAGCTAGCACAGATACGCAGTATTTT. Residues: CASSQEASTDTQYF.

V is TRBV6-5 and J is TRBJ2-7, with 13 bases that match TRBD2. The CDR3 spans 21 residues. Losses at the gene ends were 6 bases for V and 6 bases for J; bases not matched to a gene: 26. Germline CDR1 and CDR2: MNHEY and SVGAGI. The CDR3 bases are TGTGCCAGCAGCCTTGGACAGGGCCGGGTGGGACTAGCGGGACCAGGATCCGAGCAGTACTTC. Residues: CASSLGQGRVGLAGPGSEQYF.

This clonotype was observed many times. The CDR3 sequence is CSARASNVGVNNEQFF. As DNA, the CDR3 is TGCAGTGCTAGAGCCTCCAACGTAGGGGTAAACAATGAGCAGTTCTTC. The chain links TRBV20-1 to TRBJ2-1, with a possible D match to TRBD1 (5 bases). The CDR3 loop spans 16 amino acids. The germline gives CDR1 DFQATT, CDR2 SNEGSKA (reference sequence). Trimming left V 1 base short and J 5 bases short, with 18 bases between.

Note on this clonotype: The junction shows a germline mismatch at one end, possibly a read error. The gene calls are TRBV7-8 and TRBJ2-1; D might be TRBD2 (5 bases). The germline gives CDR1 SGHVS, CDR2 FQNEAQ. This CDR3 has 14 residues. The CDR3 DNA reads TGTGCCAGCAGCTTATCTCGATGGAGGAATGGGCAGTTCTTC. Its translation is CASSLSRWRNGQFF. Variable domain in full (rest from reference TRBV7-8 and TRBJ2-1): GAGVSQSPRYKVAKRGQDVALRCDPISGHVSLFWYQQALGQGPEFLTYFQNEAQLDKSGLPSDRFFAERPEGSVSTLKIQRTQQEDSAVYLCASSLSRWRNGQFFGPGTRLTVL.

As to this clonotype: A much larger clone sits a single nucleotide away, making a read error possible. This likely comes from a read error, as the CDR3 has no conserved phenylalanine or tryptophan at its end. The chain links TRBV30 to TRBJ2-7; D may correspond to TRBD1 or TRBD2 (6 bases each). CDR1 is GTSNPN and CDR2 is SVGIG in the germline V gene (reference sequence). V shed 3 bases and J shed 2 bases, with 17 bases lying between them. The CDR3 consists of 15 residues. CDR3 DNA sequence: TGTGCCTGGAGCACAGGGTCTAGCGTCACCTACGAGCAGTACCTC. Translating it yields CAWSTGSSVTYEQYL.

This clonotype was picked up a small number of times. The CDR3 coding sequence is TGTGCCAGCAGTTTGTCAGACGCGAATGAAAAACTGTTTTTT. Encoded protein: CASSLSDANEKLFF. V usage is TRBV12-3 or TRBV12-4 and J usage is TRBJ1-4; D gene uncertain. The CDR3 has 14 amino acids. Trimming left V 3 bases short and J 5 bases short, with 10 bases between.

This clonotype appeared many times. The chain's CDR3 is CASSRDNEQYF. The CDR3 DNA is TGTGCCAGCAGCCGGGACAACGAGCAGTACTTC. The chain recombines TRBV6-1 with TRBJ2-7, with D maybe TRBD1 (6 bases). Germline V gives CDR1 MNHNS, CDR2 SASEGT. The CDR3 has 11 residues. Trimming cost V 6 bases and J 5 bases, with 8 bases left between them.

J is TRBJ2-7 and V is TRBV28; no clear D. CDR3 size: 14 residues. V was pared by 3 bases and J by 1 base, with 10 bases between. The germline CDR1 and CDR2 sequences are MDHEN and SYDVKM. The CDR3 is CASSFPTSSYEQYF. CDR3 bases: TGTGCCAGCAGTTTCCCTACATCTTCCTACGAGCAGTACTTC.

The chain carries TRBV7-2 and TRBJ2-1, with 7 bases fitting TRBD1. The length of the CDR3 is 15 residues. The germline V gene encodes CDR1 SGHTA and CDR2 FQGNSA. J lost 7 bases, V lost 3 bases, and 9 bases had no gene match. CDR3 region: CTSSFRQGRLNEQFF. The CDR3 DNA is TGTACCAGCAGCTTTCGACAGGGTAGGCTAAATGAGCAGTTCTTC.

A single count supports this clonotype. This chain joins TRBV28 and TRBJ2-1, with 7 positions matching TRBD1. The CDR3 has 15 residues. V was pared by 5 bases and J by 8 bases, with 12 bases of the junction left unmatched. In germline, CDR1 is MDHEN, CDR2 SYDVKM. The DNA of the CDR3 is TGTGCCAGCAGTCCCCCGGGACAGAGTGGACATGAGCAGTTCTTC. Translating gives CASSPPGQSGHEQFF.

This chain joins TRBV7-9 and TRBJ2-5; 14 nucleotides align to TRBD2. Germline V gives CDR1 SEHNR, CDR2 FQNEAQ (reference sequence). J was trimmed by 7 bases and V by 5 bases; bases with no gene match: 9. This CDR3 is 16 amino acids long. The CDR3 nucleotides are TGTGCCAGCAGCCGAACCGGGACTAGCGGGAGTAGGACCCAGTACTTC. This encodes CASSRTGTSGSRTQYF.

This clonotype was picked up many times. CDR3 DNA: TGCGCCAGCAGCCCTAGCGGGAGGGAGTACGAGCAGTACTTC. This translates into CASSPSGREYEQYF. The chain links TRBV5-1 to TRBJ2-7; TRBD2 agrees at 12 bases. There are 14 residues in the CDR3. V was pared by 4 bases and J by 4 bases, with 3 bases of the junction left unmatched. From germline, CDR1 is SGHRS and CDR2 YFSETQ. The entire variable domain, with the rest obtained from reference TRBV5-1 and TRBJ2-7, is as follows: KAGVTQTPRYLIKTRGQQVTLSCSPISGHRSVSWYQQTPGQGLQFLFEYFSETQRNKGNFPGRFSGRQFSNSRSEMNVSTLELGDSALYLCASSPSGREYEQYFGPGTRLTVT.

This clonotype came up a few times. CDR3 amino acids: CASSYSMRSTGELFF. The CDR3 DNA follows: TGTGCCAGCAGTTACTCGATGAGGTCCACCGGGGAGCTGTTTTTT. The rearrangement links TRBV6-6 to TRBJ2-2; D not resolved. Germline values: CDR1 MNHNY, CDR2 SVGAGI (reference sequence). The CDR3 is 15 residues long. V was pared by 0 bases and J by 4 bases, with 9 bases between.

V and J are TRBV2 and TRBJ1-2, with no clear D. Trimming removed 6 bases at V and 8 bases at J, with 19 bases between. Germline V gives CDR1 SNHLY, CDR2 FYNNEI. CDR3 length equals 14 residues. The CDR3 DNA reads TGTGCCAGCAGCCTTCAATCAGCCAGTCCCGGCTACACCTTC. It codes for CASSLQSASPGYTF. Complete variable domain (other parts from reference TRBV2 and TRBJ1-2): EPEVTQTPSHQVTQMGQEVILRCVPISNHLYFYWYRQILGQKVEFLVSFYNNEISEKSEIFDDQFSVERPDGSNFTLKIRSTKLEDSAMYFCASSLQSASPGYTFGSGTRLTVV.